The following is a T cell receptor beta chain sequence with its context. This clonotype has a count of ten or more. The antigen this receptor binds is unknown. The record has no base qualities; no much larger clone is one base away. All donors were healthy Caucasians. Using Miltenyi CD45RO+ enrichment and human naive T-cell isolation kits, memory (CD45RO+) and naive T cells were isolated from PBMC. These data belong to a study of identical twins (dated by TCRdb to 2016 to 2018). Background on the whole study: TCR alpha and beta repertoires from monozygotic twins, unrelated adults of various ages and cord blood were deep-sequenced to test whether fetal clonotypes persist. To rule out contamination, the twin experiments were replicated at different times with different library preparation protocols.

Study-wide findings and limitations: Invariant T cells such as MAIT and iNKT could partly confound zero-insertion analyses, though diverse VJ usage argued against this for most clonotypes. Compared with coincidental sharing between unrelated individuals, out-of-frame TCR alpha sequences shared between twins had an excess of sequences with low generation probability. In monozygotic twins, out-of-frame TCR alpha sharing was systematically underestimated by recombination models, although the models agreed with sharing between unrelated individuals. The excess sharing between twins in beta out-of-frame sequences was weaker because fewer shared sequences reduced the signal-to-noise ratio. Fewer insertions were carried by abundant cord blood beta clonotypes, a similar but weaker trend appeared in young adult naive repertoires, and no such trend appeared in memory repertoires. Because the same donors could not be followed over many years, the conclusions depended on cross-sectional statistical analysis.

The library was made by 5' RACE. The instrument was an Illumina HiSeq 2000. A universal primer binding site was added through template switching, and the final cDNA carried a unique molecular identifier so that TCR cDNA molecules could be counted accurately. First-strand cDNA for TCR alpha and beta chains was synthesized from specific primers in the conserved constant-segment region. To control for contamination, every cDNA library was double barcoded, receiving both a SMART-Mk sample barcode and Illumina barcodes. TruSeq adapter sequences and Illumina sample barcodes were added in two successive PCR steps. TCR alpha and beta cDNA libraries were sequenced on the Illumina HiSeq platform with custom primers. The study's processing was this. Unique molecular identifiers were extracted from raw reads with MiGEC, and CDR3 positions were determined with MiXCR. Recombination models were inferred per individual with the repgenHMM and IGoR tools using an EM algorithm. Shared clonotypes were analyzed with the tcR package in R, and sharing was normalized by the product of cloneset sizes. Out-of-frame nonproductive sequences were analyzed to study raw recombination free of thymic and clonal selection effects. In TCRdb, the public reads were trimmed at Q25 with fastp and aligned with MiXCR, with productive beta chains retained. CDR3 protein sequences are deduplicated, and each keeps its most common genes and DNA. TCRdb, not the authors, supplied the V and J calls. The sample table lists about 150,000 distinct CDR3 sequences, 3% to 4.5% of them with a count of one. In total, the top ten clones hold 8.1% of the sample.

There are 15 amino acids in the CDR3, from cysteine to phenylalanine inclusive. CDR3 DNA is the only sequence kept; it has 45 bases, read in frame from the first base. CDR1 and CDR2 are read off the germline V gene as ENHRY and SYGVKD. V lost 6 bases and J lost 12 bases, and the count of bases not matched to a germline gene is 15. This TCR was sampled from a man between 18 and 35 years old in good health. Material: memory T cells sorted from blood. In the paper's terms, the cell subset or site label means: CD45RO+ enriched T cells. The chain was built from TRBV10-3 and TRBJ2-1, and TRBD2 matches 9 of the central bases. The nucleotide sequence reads TGTGCCATCAGACATAGCGGGAGTTCCTCGCAGGGGCAGTTCTTC. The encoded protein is CAIRHSGSSSQGQFF.